The clone carrying this T cell receptor (beta chain) has a handful of counts. Its antigen is as yet unknown. V gave up 5 bases and J gave up 6 bases, with 14 bases separating them. The CDR3 has 14 amino acids. Germline V lookup: CDR1 MNHEY, CDR2 SVGAGI. PCR amplification relied on 60 Vbeta primers (plus 13 Jbeta primers). Here immunoSEQ multiplex PCR was the method, and the copy in TCRdb shows in-frame clones only, minus some. The table records 100,000 to 150,000 clones, approximately 75% of them present only once. The data derive from a study of cytomegalovirus exposure and HLA in healthy donors. Points from the study as a whole: Later analysis demonstrated an association between a missense DCLRE1C variant and TCR beta V- and J-gene trimming.

J is TRBJ2-1 and V is TRBV6-5; D might be TRBD1 (6 bases). The source material was PBMCs. This sequence was found in a man aged 30 to 39 in good health and CMV-seronegative. CDR3 sequence: CASSLTTGINEQFF. The CDR3, as DNA: TGTGCCAGCAGTCTAACCACAGGGATCAATGAGCAGTTCTTC.